A single sample gave rise to the 19 T cell receptor beta chains below, sequenced in a study of shared clonotypes between healthy human individuals. Repertoires were generated with immunoSEQ multiplex PCR, while TCRdb's copy carries only in-frame clones and drops some. The sample holds more than 2,000,000 clones, roughly nine tenths seen once. Sequenced: naive CD4+ T cells sorted from blood. Subset specified: CD45RA+ positively selected. The source of these receptors is a man younger than 35 in good health.

This sequence joins TRBV5-1 and TRBJ1-2, with D possibly TRBD1 on 6 matching bases. Germline CDR1 is SGHRS and CDR2 is YFSETQ. The CDR3 is made up of 15 amino acids. V was cut by 3 bases and J by 8 bases, with 20 bases left in between. Here the CDR3 DNA reads TGCGCCAGCAGCTCAGAACCGGGACACCCGCTAGGCTACACCTTC. Its protein product is CASSSEPGHPLGYTF.

The chain employs TRBV27 and TRBJ2-1, with no clear D. Germline CDR1 MNHEY, CDR2 SMNVEV (reference sequence). The CDR3 consists of 13 residues. Trimming left V 3 bases short and J 5 bases short, with 8 bases between. CDR3 protein: CASSFLGNNEQFF. CDR3 in DNA: TGTGCCAGCAGTTTTCTGGGTAACAATGAGCAGTTCTTC.

The chain has TRBV29-1 and TRBJ2-7, with 7 bases identical to TRBD1. The CDR3 extends over 13 amino acids. Germline CDR1 SQVTM, CDR2 ANQGSEA. The V segment lost 4 bases and the J segment 2 bases; nucleotides outside the gene matches: 5. The CDR3 loop reads CSVGGTVPYEQYF. DNA of the CDR3: TGCAGCGTTGGAGGGACAGTTCCCTACGAGCAGTACTTC.

Concerning this clone itself: Distinct nucleotide sequences in the sample also encode this CDR3. CDR3 in amino acids: CASSLETGSYNEQFF. The CDR3 nucleotides are TGCGCCAGCAGCTTGGAGACAGGGTCCTACAATGAGCAGTTCTTC. The chain links TRBV5-1 to TRBJ2-1, with 7 bases identical to TRBD1. Germline V CDR1 and CDR2: SGHRS, YFSETQ. The V gene end was trimmed by 0 bases and the J gene end by 1 base; junction bases not matched to a gene: 1. This CDR3 region has 15 residues.

This sequence joins TRBV4-2 and TRBJ2-3; D is ambiguous. The CDR3 contains 13 residues. V dropped 3 bases and J dropped 2 bases, with 6 bases sitting between them. Per germline, CDR1 LGHNA and CDR2 YNFKEQ. The CDR3: CASSHRNTDTQYF. As DNA, the CDR3 is TGTGCCAGCAGCCACCGCAACACAGATACGCAGTATTTT.

This clone showed up just once. This chain links TRBV5-1 with TRBJ2-5; 8 positions agree with TRBD1. The germline CDR1 and CDR2 sequences are SGHRS and YFSETQ. The CDR3 is 16 residues long. With V trimmed by 2 bases and J by 5 bases, 11 bases remained unmatched. CDR3 loop: CASSFNGAGGGETQYF. The CDR3 DNA follows: TGCGCCAGCAGCTTCAACGGGGCAGGGGGCGGGGAGACCCAGTACTTC.

This clone has only one observation. V gene TRBV6-1 combines with J gene TRBJ2-5; TRBD2 agrees at 9 bases. This CDR3 spans 15 amino acids. J was trimmed by 1 base and V by 7 bases; bases with no gene match: 7. Germline V gene lookup returns CDR1 MNHNS and CDR2 SASEGT. CDR3 residues: CASTILAGLQETQYF. In DNA form, the CDR3 reads TGTGCCAGCACTATACTAGCGGGCCTCCAAGAGACCCAGTACTTC.

In regard to this clone: Additional DNA sequences in this sample encode the identical CDR3. The genes are TRBV7-2 and TRBJ2-7, with D maybe TRBD1 (6 bases). CDR1 and CDR2 from the germline V gene are SGHTA and FQGNSA. V dropped 1 base and J dropped 2 bases, with 9 bases sitting between them. This CDR3 is 14 amino acids long. The chain's CDR3 is CASSLGRGAYEQYF. CDR3 DNA sequence: TGTGCCAGCAGCTTAGGCAGGGGAGCCTACGAGCAGTACTTC.

This clone was found a few times. The J gene is TRBJ1-6, the V gene TRBV30; D is uncertain. V lost 0 bases and J lost 7, with 7 bases in between. Germline CDR1 reads GTSNPN; CDR2 reads SVGIG (reference sequence). The CDR3 runs to 13 residues. The CDR3 DNA reads as TGTGCCTGGAGTGTACTTTTGAATTCACCCCTCCACTTT. This encodes CAWSVLLNSPLHF.

This clone was picked up a small number of times. The chain is built from TRBV6-6 and TRBJ1-2, with 7 bases identical to TRBD1. The V and J ends lost 4 bases and 4 bases, in that order; junction bases with no gene match: 6. This CDR3 has 14 residues. Germline values: CDR1 MNHNY, CDR2 SVGAGI (reference sequence). CDR3 in amino acids: CASSSIRGGYGYTF. The DNA for the CDR3 is TGTGCCAGCAGTTCCATCAGGGGGGGCTATGGCTACACCTTC.

This clone was observed once. The chain links TRBV10-3 to TRBJ1-1; unclear D gene. This CDR3 contains 13 residues. CDR1 is ENHRY, CDR2 SYGVKD, per germline. Trimming cost V 3 bases and J 7 bases, with 12 bases left between them. The CDR3 sequence: CAISDKLVDEAFF. The CDR3, as DNA: TGTGCCATCAGTGACAAGCTCGTGGATGAAGCTTTCTTT.

Comment on this clone: In the same sample, other DNA sequences code for this CDR3. The chain recombines TRBV29-1 with TRBJ1-1, with D hard to call. Germline V lookup: CDR1 SQVTM, CDR2 ANQGSEA. Trimming stripped 2 bases from V and 0 bases from J, with 7 bases between. This CDR3 has 13 residues. The CDR3 coding sequence is TGCAGCGTTGAAAGGACGATGAACACTGAAGCTTTCTTT. Its protein is CSVERTMNTEAFF.

In this sample, this clone turned up once. The chain links TRBV2 to TRBJ1-1, with a possible D match to TRBD1 (6 bases). The CDR3 has 15 amino acids. Germline V gene data show CDR1 as SNHLY and CDR2 as FYNNEI. V lost 4 bases and J 2 bases, leaving 14 bases between the germline ends. The chain's CDR3 is CASSAEQGRNTEAFF. The DNA of the CDR3 is TGTGCCAGCAGTGCTGAACAGGGTCGAAACACTGAAGCTTTCTTT.

The chain is built from TRBV2 and TRBJ2-7; perhaps D is TRBD1 or TRBD2 (7 bases each). Germline-derived CDR1 and CDR2 are SNHLY and FYNNEI. V was trimmed by 4 bases and J by 3 bases, leaving 13 bases between them. The CDR3 is made up of 14 amino acids. The CDR3 region is CASSVAGGDYEQYF. DNA for the CDR3: TGTGCCAGCAGTGTTGCAGGGGGGGACTACGAGCAGTACTTC.

J is TRBJ1-2 and V is TRBV14; D remains unclear. CDR3 length equals 13 residues. Germline V gene sequence: CDR1 SGHDN, CDR2 FVKESK. V was pared by 0 bases and J by 10 bases, with 12 bases between. The CDR3 DNA sequence: TGTGCCAGCAGCCAAGATCGAGTCTTTGACTACACCTTC. It yields the protein CASSQDRVFDYTF.

The chain joins TRBV10-3 to TRBJ1-2; 7 bases align to TRBD1. The CDR3 extends over 14 amino acids. V shed 10 bases and J 2 bases; nucleotides not matched to a gene: 10. The V gene's germline CDR1 is ENHRY and CDR2 SYGVKD. The CDR3 DNA is TGTGCCACCTCCCCCAGGGGGATAAACTATGGCTACACCTTC. Translation gives CATSPRGINYGYTF.

In regard to this clone: The sample holds other DNA sequences that translate to the same CDR3. The chain recombines TRBV9 with TRBJ2-3; 13 bases are shared with TRBD2. V lost 0 bases, J lost 4 bases, and 2 bases stayed unmatched. This CDR3 is 16 amino acids long. Germline CDR1 SGDLS, CDR2 YYNGEE. The CDR3 nucleotides read TGTGCCAGCAGCGTAGACGGGACTAGCGGGGCAGATACGCAGTATTTT. It specifies CASSVDGTSGADTQYF.

This clone has a single count. Its ends do not fully match the called genes, so a read error is possible. The chain couples TRBV28 to TRBJ1-1; TRBD1 agrees at 9 bases. Germline V gene data show CDR1 as MDHEN and CDR2 as SYDVKM. CDR3 length equals 15 residues. CDR3 DNA sequence: TGTGCCAGCAGTCGCGGACAGGGGTATAACACTGAAGTTTTCTTT. Its protein product is CASSRGQGYNTEVFF. Based on the CDR3 plus reference TRBV28 and TRBJ1-1, the full variable domain is DVKVTQSSRYLVKRTGEKVFLECVQDMDHENMFWYRQDPGLGLRLIYFSYDVKMKEKGDIPEGYSVSREKKERFSLILESASTNQTSMYLCASSRGQGYNTEVFFGQGTRLTVV.

V is TRBV30 and J is TRBJ1-6; D is possibly TRBD1 (5 bases). CDR1 GTSNPN and CDR2 SVGIG come from the germline V gene (reference sequence). V was pared by 4 bases and J by 8 bases, with 18 bases between. This CDR3 has 15 amino acids. The CDR3 here is CAWTSRGPGDSPLHF. The CDR3 coding sequence is TGTGCCTGGACATCAAGGGGCCCGGGGGATTCACCCCTCCACTTT.